This is a list of T cell receptor beta chains from one sample in a study of T cell responses to AZD1222 COVID-19 vaccine. Assay used: immunoSEQ multiplex PCR; TCRdb lists only in-frame clones, some missing. The sample contains about 91,000 clones, approximately 90% of which appear only once. The source material was peripheral blood, sampled on day 0 of AZD1222 vaccination. All receptors come from an adult in good health. Each CDR3 is given with its conserved first and last residue. The size entry is marked missing in some rows and otherwise reads once, few, many or a size class.

J gene | clone size | V gene | CDR3 protein
TRBJ2-3 | NA | TRBV7-9 | CASSPDPAGTSTDTQYF
TRBJ2-2 | NA | TRBV7-9 | CASSLDSSTGELFF
TRBJ2-2 | NA | TRBV19 | CASTYFQLGGELFF
TRBJ2-7 | NA | TRBV5-6 | CASSPTGAYEQYF
TRBJ2-7 | NA | TRBV19 | CASSIGWRGYEQYF
TRBJ2-5 | once | TRBV2 | CASSPSAVWRGTQYF
TRBJ2-5 | NA | TRBV7-2 | CASSLNGHQETQYF
TRBJ1-6 | NA | TRBV7-9 | CASSPYRQDAPLHF
TRBJ1-3 | NA | TRBV28 | CASSSSEGLSGNTIYF
TRBJ2-5 | NA | TRBV18 | CASSPPEGSGGMKTQYF
TRBJ2-2 | NA | TRBV11-2 | CASSFGVYTGELFF
TRBJ2-7 | few | TRBV28 | CASSSWDRGVLGQYF
TRBJ1-2 | NA | TRBV18 | CASSPPDRTIGYTF
TRBJ2-1 | NA | TRBV11-2 | CASSSLSNNEQFF
TRBJ1-1 | few | TRBV3-1/TRBV3-2 | CASSQEGSGPRGTEAFF
TRBJ2-7 | NA | TRBV5-1 | CASSTGDTFYYEQYF
TRBJ2-1 | NA | TRBV5-4 | CASSGGGLAAANEQFF
TRBJ1-2 | NA | TRBV3-1/TRBV3-2 | CASSQARPDRDTANYGYTF
TRBJ2-1 | NA | TRBV11-2 | CASSSLRSRGYNEQFF
TRBJ2-3 | NA | TRBV11-1 | CASSRSGPSTDTQYF
TRBJ1-6 | NA | TRBV3-1/TRBV3-2 | CASSPGGGSYNSPLHF
TRBJ2-7 | NA | TRBV7-2 | CASSFNRGSSYEQYF
TRBJ2-1 | NA | TRBV19 | CASSPRGSGTRGNEQFF
TRBJ1-1 | NA | TRBV18 | CASSPSGQGGNTEAFF
TRBJ1-5 | NA | TRBV6-2/TRBV6-3 | CASSYGDRYNQPQHF
TRBJ1-2 | NA | TRBV18 | CASSPNSPNYGYTF
TRBJ2-5 | once | TRBV9 | CASSVAGQLGQETQYF